This T cell receptor (beta chain) comes out of a study of shared clonotypes between healthy human individuals. Points from the study as a whole: Naive subsets tended to show greater estimated richness than memory subsets. Rarefaction showed that sequencing of sorted subsets was incomplete (despite large depth).

CDR1 SGHNT and CDR2 YYREEE come from the germline V gene (reference sequence). V was clipped by 3 bases and J by 2 bases, with 15 bases between them. CDR3 length: 15 amino acids. A word on this clone: What it recognizes is unknown.

Replicate sorted-subset PCRs were loaded with around 210 ng DNA, 31,000 or so T cell genomes. Measured with immunoSEQ multiplex PCR; TCRdb has only the in-frame clones, and not every one. The sample yields 2.5 million or so clones, about 92% seen once. Subsets obtained from CD4+ cells comprised CD45RA+ naive and CD45RA-negative memory cells. The clonotype comes from a man younger than 35 in good health. The chain employs TRBV5-4 and TRBJ2-7; TRBD1 might be the D (8 bases). The sample comprised naive CD4+ T cells sorted from blood. Stated subset: CD45RA+ positively selected. The CDR3 DNA sequence: TGTGCCAGCAGCTCCGGACAGGGAGGGACCTACGAGCAGTACTTC. It yields the protein CASSSGQGGTYEQYF.